This TCR beta chain was captured by sequencing in a study of regulatory T cells in long-lasting Graves disease. Findings and limits, study-wide: Whereas new patients shared 970 or so public clonotypes, persistent patients shared more, at about 3,000.

This clonotype appeared many times. Its antigen is unknown. Libraries of TCR beta came from iRepertoire HTBI primers plus Arm-PCR of CDR3 regions. In TCRdb, the multiplex PCR reads were re-called with MiXCR into one record per CDR3 protein. The table has about 300,000 distinct CDR3 sequences, approximately 20% seen once. Germline V lookup: CDR1 SGHTA, CDR2 FQGNSA. The germline V and J ends were trimmed by 1 base and 2 bases, with 9 bases remaining between them. The CDR3 covers 14 residues. Time point here: newly diagnosed GD, antithyroid drugs for less than 3 months. The TCR library was made from RNA that had been extracted from PBMCs in TRIzol. Graves' disease diagnoses followed American Thyroid Association guidelines. Patient provenance is recorded as an endocrinology department in Xi'an, China.

The specimen was peripheral blood mononuclear cells (PBMCs), collected at new diagnosis, from a patient treated with antithyroid drugs. The rearrangement uses TRBV7-2 and TRBJ2-7, with D unresolved. The sequence came from a female donor with Graves disease. CDR3 sequence (DNA): TGTGCCAGCAGCTTAGGGCACCAGACCTACGAGCAGTACTTC. Its translation is CASSLGHQTYEQYF. Full variable domain (outside the CDR3, taken from reference TRBV7-2 and TRBJ2-7): GAGVSQSPSNKVTEKGKDVELRCDPISGHTALYWYRQSLGQGLEFLIYFQGNSAPDKSGLPSDRFSAERTGGSVSTLTIQRTQQEDSAVYLCASSLGHQTYEQYFGPGTRLTVT.